This is a list of T cell receptor beta chains from one sample in a study of blood T cell repertoires in COVID-19. Clones were read by immunoSEQ multiplex PCR, and TCRdb kept only the in-frame ones, dropping some. Here the sample spans approximately 220,000 clones, 90% being singletons. Material: PBMCs or T cells enriched from blood (not recorded which). Every receptor here comes from a man younger than 40 who had been exposed to COVID-19. CDR3s include the opening cysteine and the closing phenylalanine or tryptophan. The order of the fields is clone size, J gene, V gene, D gene, CDR3 protein, CDR3 DNA. D genes are given only for firm matches. Only some rows state a clone size, as once, few, many or a class for expanded clones.

- TRBJ1-5 TRBV19 TRBD1 CASRGTGGFGGNQPQHF TGTGCCAGTAGAGGGACAGGGGGCTTTGGTGGCAATCAGCCCCAGCATTTT
once TRBJ2-2 TRBV7-2 - CASSLQTNTGELFF TGTGCCAGCAGCTTACAGACGAACACCGGGGAGCTGTTTTTT
- TRBJ2-5 TRBV18 - CASSPQQQETQYF TGTGCCAGCTCACCACAGCAACAAGAGACCCAGTACTTC
- TRBJ2-4 TRBV19 - CASTPGRGLDIQYF TGTGCCAGTACCCCTGGTAGGGGCTTGGACATTCAGTACTTC
few TRBJ1-6 TRBV2 TRBD1 CASSRGWRDSNSPLHF TGTGCCAGCAGCCGAGGATGGCGGGACAGTAATTCACCCCTCCACTTT
- TRBJ2-7 TRBV7-2 - CASSPSGYEQYF TGTGCCAGCAGCCCCTCGGGCTACGAGCAGTACTTC
- TRBJ2-1 TRBV6-5 - CASRWYGSYNEQFF TGTGCCAGCAGGTGGTACGGCTCCTACAATGAGCAGTTCTTC
- TRBJ2-1 TRBV7-3 - CASSLTRDNEQFF TGTGCCAGCAGCTTAACCAGGGACAATGAGCAGTTCTTC
- TRBJ1-1 TRBV6-5 - CASSSRDTLSGTEAFF TGTGCCAGCAGTTCCCGGGACACCTTATCGGGGACTGAAGCTTTCTTT
few TRBJ1-1 TRBV30 - CAWTSTGLTEAFF TGTGCCTGGACGAGTACAGGGCTCACTGAAGCTTTCTTT
- TRBJ2-2 TRBV9 - CASSVARVFANTGELFF TGTGCCAGCAGCGTAGCTCGAGTGTTCGCGAACACCGGGGAGCTGTTTTTT
- TRBJ2-7 TRBV27 - CASSLLSSYEQYF TGTGCCAGCAGTTTATTGAGCTCCTACGAGCAGTACTTC
once TRBJ1-6 TRBV27 TRBD1 CASSLRDRERPLHF TGTGCCAGCAGTCTCCGGGACAGGGAGAGGCCCCTCCACTTT
few TRBJ1-1 TRBV19 - CASSIEVLAASPEAFF TGTGCCAGTAGTATAGAGGTACTAGCTGCCTCCCCTGAAGCTTTCTTT
- TRBJ1-4 TRBV19 - CASSRGLHEKLFF TGTGCCAGTAGTAGGGGGCTCCATGAAAAACTGTTTTTT
- TRBJ2-7 TRBV6-5 TRBD2 CASSYSGLAYEQYF TGTGCCAGCAGTTACTCGGGACTAGCCTACGAGCAGTACTTC
- TRBJ1-6 TRBV10-3 - CAISESGGGHHF TGTGCCATCAGTGAGTCAGGTGGGGGACACCACTTT
- TRBJ2-2 TRBV12-2 - CASRLCTGNTGELFF TGTGCAAGTCGCTTGTGTACCGGGAACACCGGGGAGCTGTTTTTT
- TRBJ2-7 TRBV2 TRBD2 CASTGTSAPLYEQYF TGTGCCAGCACTGGGACTAGCGCACCCCTCTACGAGCAGTACTTC
- TRBJ1-6 TRBV25-1 TRBD1 CASSGLRQGNSPLHF TGTGCCAGCAGTGGCCTCAGACAGGGTAATTCACCCCTCCACTTT
once TRBJ1-2 TRBV12-5 TRBD1 CASGPSTGVPYGYTF TGTGCTAGTGGTCCCTCGACAGGGGTCCCCTATGGCTACACCTTC
- TRBJ1-1 TRBV5-4 - CASSLARGRANTEAFF TGTGCCAGCAGCTTGGCCCGGGGGAGAGCGAACACTGAAGCTTTCTTT
- TRBJ1-5 TRBV6-6 - CASSISGDTQPQHF TGTGCCAGCAGTATCTCAGGGGACACTCAGCCCCAGCATTTT
- TRBJ2-7 TRBV5-4 - CASSPGLPAQYEQYF TGTGCCAGCAGCCCGGGACTCCCAGCCCAATACGAGCAGTACTTC
- TRBJ1-6 TRBV19 - CASNAGLDSPLHF TGTGCCAGTAACGCAGGGTTGGATTCACCCCTCCACTTT
once TRBJ2-7 TRBV10-3 - CAISESGPSYEQYF TGTGCCATCAGTGAGTCCGGTCCGTCCTACGAGCAGTACTTC
- TRBJ1-2 TRBV7-2 TRBD1 CASSYRQGHGYTF TGTGCCAGCAGCTACCGACAGGGGCATGGCTACACCTTC
- TRBJ1-3 TRBV27 TRBD1 CASSRDSAVSGNTIYF TGTGCCAGCAGTCGGGACAGCGCCGTCTCTGGAAACACCATATATTTT
once TRBJ2-7 TRBV10-1 - CASSESGNSYEQYF TGCGCCAGCAGTGAGTCTGGCAACTCCTACGAGCAGTACTTC
- TRBJ2-2 TRBV5-6 - CASNIHRTGNTGELFF TGTGCCAGCAACATACACCGAACAGGGAACACCGGGGAGCTGTTTTTT
- TRBJ2-7 TRBV3-1/TRBV3-2 - CASSQEAASVYEQYF TGTGCCAGCAGCCAAGAGGCGGCTTCAGTCTACGAGCAGTACTTC
- TRBJ1-1 TRBV11-2 - CASSLEGAVNTEAFF TGTGCCAGCAGCTTAGAGGGGGCAGTGAACACTGAAGCTTTCTTT
- TRBJ2-1 TRBV19 TRBD2 CASGTSGPPREQFF TGTGCCAGTGGGACTAGCGGCCCTCCCCGTGAGCAGTTCTTC
- TRBJ2-7 TRBV6-6 - CASSYVASDYEQYF TGTGCCAGCAGTTACGTCGCTAGCGACTACGAGCAGTACTTC
- TRBJ2-7 TRBV19 - CASSIAGNEQYF TGTGCCAGTAGTATAGCGGGAAACGAGCAGTACTTC
- TRBJ1-3 TRBV19 - CASSIEMSGNTIYF TGTGCCAGTAGTATAGAGATGTCCGGGAACACCATATATTTT
- TRBJ1-1 TRBV5-1 - CASSPKRYGALNTEAFF TGCGCCAGCAGCCCCAAGAGGTATGGGGCTTTAAACACTGAAGCTTTCTTT
- TRBJ1-2 TRBV30 - CAWRTHGGVLYGYTF TGTGCCTGGAGAACCCACGGGGGAGTGTTGTATGGCTACACCTTC
- TRBJ2-7 TRBV19 - CATLGRGDEQYF TGTGCCACCCTCGGCAGGGGCGACGAGCAGTACTTC
once TRBJ1-2 TRBV14 - CASSHRGLTAPGYGYTF TGTGCCAGCAGCCACAGGGGTTTGACGGCCCCTGGGTATGGCTACACCTTC
- TRBJ2-7 TRBV10-3 TRBD2 CAISKDTSGGPNHEQYF TGTGCCATCAGTAAAGATACTAGCGGGGGGCCTAACCACGAGCAGTACTTC
- TRBJ2-7 TRBV18 - CASSPRGYEQYF TGTGCCAGCTCACCAAGGGGATACGAGCAGTACTTC
- TRBJ1-1 TRBV11-1 - CAIQRRGGDTEAFF TGTGCCATACAAAGGAGGGGGGGGGACACTGAAGCTTTCTTT
- TRBJ1-6 TRBV5-6 - CASSLTPDSFSPLHF TGTGCCAGCAGCTTGACCCCGGACAGTTTTTCACCCCTCCACTTT
- TRBJ1-5 TRBV9 - CASSSGTRWNQPQHF TGTGCCAGCAGCTCCGGGACAAGGTGGAATCAGCCCCAGCATTTT
- TRBJ1-3 TRBV9 - CASSVESRSGGNTIYF TGTGCCAGCAGCGTAGAGTCGAGAAGCGGTGGAAACACCATATATTTT
- TRBJ1-1 TRBV5-6 TRBD1 CASSTGQGWGTEAFF TGTGCCAGCAGCACCGGACAGGGTTGGGGCACTGAAGCTTTCTTT
once TRBJ1-1 TRBV10-3 - CAISEPQATEAFF TGTGCCATCAGTGAGCCTCAGGCGACTGAAGCTTTCTTT
- TRBJ1-1 TRBV9 - CASSGPGSNTEAFF TGTGCCAGCAGCGGGCCGGGATCGAACACTGAAGCTTTCTTT
- TRBJ2-1 TRBV20-1 TRBD2 CSRTSGTEQFF TGCAGTAGGACTAGCGGGACTGAGCAGTTCTTC
- TRBJ1-2 TRBV6-5 - CASSSQGYDYGYTF TGTGCCAGCAGTTCTCAGGGGTATGACTATGGCTACACCTTC